This TCR beta chain was captured in a study of beta chain features in type 1 diabetes. Study-level points and caveats: Across patients, naive, central memory and Treg TCRB repertoires exhibited apparently greater similarity than was observed across healthy donors. In all four CD4+ subsets, TCRB CDR3 length was significantly, moderately reduced in type 1 diabetes.

Reverse transcription of all isolated RNA meant that expressed TCRB transcripts were sequenced. Naive, central memory and regulatory T cell samples averaged around 3.5 million immunoSEQ reads each. The repertoire was sequenced with immunoSEQ multiplex PCR; TCRdb's copy has only in-frame clones and lacks some. This sample has under 350,000 clones; approximately 24% occur once, and the top ten carry around 0.012%. This clone came up a few times. The target antigen is unknown. The V gene's germline CDR1 is MRHNA and CDR2 SNTAGT. The length of the CDR3 is 14 residues. Trimming took 8 bases from V and 4 from J, leaving 14 bases between them.

The sequence was collected from a woman aged 25 to 39 with type 1 diabetes. Sequencing used naive CD4+ T cells from blood. V is TRBV6-4 and J is TRBJ2-2; D might be TRBD2 (5 bases). CDR3 sequence: CASQFSVATGELFF. The DNA for the CDR3 is TGTGCCAGCCAATTTAGCGTCGCCACCGGGGAGCTGTTTTTT.